A single sample gave rise to the 31 T cell receptor beta chains below, sequenced in a study of T-cell reconstitution after alpha-beta-depleted transplantation in children. Preparation of the TCRbeta library was carried out with unique molecular identifiers. From the PCR reads, TCRdb called clonotypes with MiXCR, one entry per CDR3 protein. The sample has about 640,000 distinct CDR3 sequences; roughly 13% are singletons. Sample: PBMCs, mostly from graft donor cells, taken 360 days after TCRalphabeta/CD19-depleted stem cell transplant. The receptors here all came from a male patient aged 5 to 17 who had a stem cell transplant for acute myeloid leukemia, so the T cells may come from the graft donor.

This chain connects TRBV5-6 to TRBJ2-7; possible D gene TRBD1, 6 bases. CDR1 SGHDT and CDR2 YYEEEE come from the germline V gene. The CDR3 is 15 residues long. The V end was cut by 0 bases, the J end by 3 bases, with 13 bases between. CDR3 residues: CASSLAGDRSYEQYF. For the CDR3, the DNA is TGTGCCAGCAGCTTGGCCGGCGACAGGAGCTACGAGCAGTACTTC.

This clonotype was found a few times. This chain uses TRBV4-3 with TRBJ1-1; possible D gene TRBD1, 5 bases. The CDR3 spans 15 residues. The V and J ends lost 0 bases and 11 bases respectively, with 19 bases between them. Germline CDR1 is LGHNA and CDR2 is YSLEER. The CDR3 sequence is CASSQDSYRLGYAFF. The CDR3 coding sequence is TGCGCCAGCAGCCAAGATTCATACAGGCTCGGCTACGCTTTCTTT.

Only a few counts were recorded for this clonotype. The chain combines TRBV6-1 with TRBJ2-7, with 12 bases lining up with TRBD2. This CDR3 has 15 amino acids. V lost 8 bases and J lost 6; bases outside the gene matches: 11. From germline, CDR1 is MNHNS and CDR2 SASEGT. CDR3 nucleotides: TGTGCCAGCCTGAACCTAGCGGGAGGGCTGGGCGAGCAGTACTTC. Translation: CASLNLAGGLGEQYF.

This clonotype has just a few counts. This chain connects TRBV6-1 to TRBJ1-6, with TRBD1 as a possible D gene (6 bases). CDR1 and CDR2 (germline): MNHNS, SASEGT. V was pared by 3 bases and J by 7 bases, with 19 bases between. The CDR3 sequence is 17 residues long. The chain's CDR3 is CASSELPDRWGNSPLHF. In DNA, the CDR3 is TGTGCCAGCAGTGAGTTGCCAGACAGGTGGGGGAATTCACCCCTCCACTTT.

The chain recombines TRBV4-2 with TRBJ2-3; 14 nucleotides align to TRBD2. CDR1 is LGHNA, CDR2 YNFKEQ, per germline. Germline trimming cut 0 bases from V and 1 base from J; bases unmatched to any gene: 6. The CDR3 length is 19 residues. The chain's CDR3 is CASSQDRGLAGARTDTQYF. The CDR3 DNA is TGTGCCAGCAGCCAAGATAGGGGACTAGCGGGAGCGCGCACAGATACGCAGTATTTT.

The rearrangement joins TRBV28 to TRBJ1-5; D perhaps matches TRBD1 (6 bases). The CDR3 extends over 17 amino acids. Germline V gene sequence: CDR1 MDHEN, CDR2 SYDVKM. Trimming took off 3 bases at V and 0 bases at J, with 15 bases between the two ends. The CDR3 is CASSFRPGQGSNQPQHF. CDR3 sequence (DNA): TGTGCCAGCAGTTTTCGTCCGGGACAAGGTAGCAATCAGCCCCAGCATTTT.

The table lists this clonotype with a few counts. This chain joins TRBV4-3 and TRBJ2-2, with 11 bases that match TRBD1. The CDR3 has 18 amino acids. Germline V lookup: CDR1 LGHNA, CDR2 YSLEER. V was pared by 2 bases and J by 4 bases, with 9 bases of the junction left unmatched. Written as DNA, the CDR3 is TGCGCCAGCAGCCAAAAACTAGGGGGGACAGGGGGCACCGGGGAGCTGTTTTTT. Translation gives CASSQKLGGTGGTGELFF.

Concerning this clonotype itself: A read error may be the cause here, since a much bigger clone is one base away. The chain carries TRBV12-3 or TRBV12-4 and TRBJ2-2; 10 positions agree with TRBD2. J was trimmed by 5 bases and V by 1 base; bases with no gene match: 7. The CDR3 is 17 amino acids. CDR3 sequence reads: CASSLVLAGDYTGELFF. CDR3 nucleotide sequence: TGTGCCAGCAGTTTAGTCCTAGCGGGAGACTATACCGGGGAGCTGTTTTTT.

The chain recombines TRBV5-1 with TRBJ1-3; TRBD1 might be the D (5 bases). Trimming cost V 0 bases and J 0 bases, with 19 bases left between them. The CDR3 is made up of 19 amino acids. CDR1 SGHRS and CDR2 YFSETQ come from the germline V gene. CDR3 bases: TGCGCCAGCAGCTTGGTAGCCCCCGGACACCCTACCTCTGGAAACACCATATATTTT. This translates into CASSLVAPGHPTSGNTIYF. Full variable domain (rest looked up from reference TRBV5-1 and TRBJ1-3): KAGVTQTPRYLIKTRGQQVTLSCSPISGHRSVSWYQQTPGQGLQFLFEYFSETQRNKGNFPGRFSGRQFSNSRSEMNVSTLELGDSALYLCASSLVAPGHPTSGNTIYFGEGSWLTVV.

In its sample, this clonotype was seen a few times. V usage is TRBV28 and J usage is TRBJ1-1; D gene unclear. The CDR3 extends over 14 amino acids. Germline assignment: CDR1 MDHEN and CDR2 SYDVKM. V was shortened by 4 bases and J by 6 bases, with 15 bases between the two germline ends. CDR3 coding DNA: TGTGCCAGCAGTTCCTCCAGCCCTGGGCCTGAAGCTTTCTTT. This translates into CASSSSSPGPEAFF.

The V call is TRBV18, the J call TRBJ2-5; 7 bases align to TRBD2. V gave up 2 bases and J gave up 5 bases; unmatched junction bases: 17. Germline loops: CDR1 KGHSH, CDR2 LQKENI. The CDR3 loop spans 18 amino acids. CDR3: CASSPGRGLKLSGETQYF. Written as DNA, the CDR3 is TGTGCCAGCTCACCAGGAAGGGGACTAAAGCTGTCCGGGGAGACCCAGTACTTC. The whole variable domain, remainder taken from reference TRBV18 and TRBJ2-5, is NAGVMQNPRHLVRRRGQEARLRCSPMKGHSHVYWYRQLPEEGLKFMVYLQKENIIDESGMPKERFSAEFPKEGPSILRIQQVVRGDSAAYFCASSPGRGLKLSGETQYFGPGTRLLVL.

The chain joins TRBV7-2 to TRBJ2-7, with 9 bases lining up with TRBD2. The ends lost 4 bases at V and 4 bases at J; junction bases unmatched: 14. The CDR3 contains 17 residues. Germline assignment: CDR1 SGHTA and CDR2 FQGNSA. CDR3 residues: CASSSVTSGLLPYEQYF. The CDR3 DNA follows: TGTGCCAGCAGCTCCGTGACTAGCGGACTCCTCCCTTACGAGCAGTACTTC.

This clonotype appeared a few times. The CDR3 region is CSVETDAYEQYF. The CDR3 region has the DNA TGCAGCGTTGAGACAGATGCCTACGAGCAGTACTTC. V is TRBV29-1 and J is TRBJ2-7; weak D call: TRBD1 (5 bases). The germline CDR1 and CDR2 sequences are SQVTM and ANQGSEA. Trimming took off 3 bases at V and 2 bases at J, with 8 bases between the two ends. The CDR3 consists of 12 residues.

This clonotype was observed a few times. This rearrangement joins TRBV15 to TRBJ2-1, with 10 nucleotides matching TRBD1. This CDR3 spans 15 amino acids. V lost 3 bases to trimming and J lost 8 bases; unmatched junction nucleotides: 7. The V gene's germline CDR1 is LNHNV and CDR2 YYDKDF (reference sequence). CDR3 sequence: CATSRQGQGGDEQFF. In DNA form, the CDR3 reads TGTGCCACCAGCAGGCAAGGACAGGGGGGCGATGAGCAGTTCTTC. Filled out from reference TRBV15 and TRBJ2-1, the complete variable domain reads DAMVIQNPRYQVTQFGKPVTLSCSQTLNHNVMYWYQQKSSQAPKLLFHYYDKDFNNEADTPDNFQSRRPNTSFCFLDIRSPGLGDTAMYLCATSRQGQGGDEQFFGPGTRLTVL.

The chain couples TRBV12-3 or TRBV12-4 to TRBJ2-3, with D possibly being TRBD2 (6 bases). The CDR3 is 17 residues long. The V end lost 3 bases, the J end lost 8 bases, and 24 bases lay between the germline ends. The CDR3 region is CASSFGGRNNPGGTQYF. The CDR3 bases are TGTGCCAGCAGTTTTGGAGGGAGGAACAACCCAGGAGGTACGCAGTATTTT.

V and J are TRBV6-1 and TRBJ2-2; D remains ambiguous. The CDR3 runs 14 residues. V lost 10 bases and J 4 bases, leaving 16 bases between the germline ends. CDR1 is MNHNS and CDR2 is SASEGT in the germline V gene. The CDR3 is CATFLVPRTGELFF. In DNA, the CDR3 is TGTGCCACCTTCTTAGTCCCTCGCACCGGGGAGCTGTTTTTT.

This clonotype showed up just a few times. This sequence joins TRBV7-2 and TRBJ2-2; 8 bases agree with TRBD1. Unmatched junction bases numbered 5, after V lost 4 bases and J lost 4 bases. The length of the CDR3 is 15 residues. The germline CDR1 and CDR2 sequences are SGHTA and FQGNSA. As DNA, the CDR3 is TGTGCCAGCAGCTCTTTTCAGGGGGCCACCGGGGAGCTGTTTTTT. It yields the protein CASSSFQGATGELFF.

The chain joins TRBV20-1 to TRBJ2-7; 9 bases agree with TRBD2. This CDR3 spans 11 amino acids. V gave up 6 bases and J gave up 6 bases; unmatched junction bases: 3. The germline gives CDR1 DFQATT, CDR2 SNEGSKA (reference sequence). CDR3: CSAPRGGEQYF. The CDR3 nucleotides read TGCAGTGCCCCGCGGGGGGGCGAGCAGTACTTC.

This clonotype was found many times. The chain is built from TRBV29-1 and TRBJ1-2; D is ambiguous. This CDR3 contains 12 residues. Looked up from germline, CDR1 is SQVTM and CDR2 is ANQGSEA. V was cut by 3 bases and J by 5 bases, with 10 bases left in between. CDR3 amino acids: CSVDSPGYGYTF. Here the CDR3 DNA reads TGCAGCGTTGATTCCCCAGGTTATGGCTACACCTTC. The variable domain in full, with the rest retrieved from reference TRBV29-1 and TRBJ1-2, is SAVISQKPSRDICQRGTSLTIQCQVDSQVTMMFWYRQQPGQSLTLIATANQGSEATYESGFVIDKFPISRPNLTFSTLTVSNMSPEDSSIYLCSVDSPGYGYTFGSGTRLTVV.

This clonotype was seen only a few times. The CDR3 protein is CASSLVGLANTGELFF. The CDR3 DNA follows: TGTGCCAGCAGCTTAGTAGGTCTAGCGAACACCGGGGAGCTGTTTTTT. The chain couples TRBV7-2 to TRBJ2-2, with D uncertain. Germline loops: CDR1 SGHTA, CDR2 FQGNSA. The CDR3 is 16 amino acids. The V end was cut by 1 base, the J end by 0 bases, with 9 bases between.

The V gene is TRBV20-1, the J gene TRBJ2-7; possible D gene TRBD2, 5 bases. The CDR3 sequence is 12 residues long. Germline CDR1 and CDR2: DFQATT and SNEGSKA (reference sequence). Trimming took off 6 bases at V and 2 bases at J, with 11 bases between the two ends. This CDR3 is CSARTLPYEQYF. CDR3 sequence (DNA): TGCAGTGCCAGGACTTTACCCTACGAGCAGTACTTC.

This chain links TRBV28 with TRBJ2-3; D might be TRBD2 (5 bases). The germline V and J ends were trimmed by 3 bases and 1 base, with 11 bases remaining between them. This CDR3 is built from 15 residues. Per the germline V gene, CDR1 is MDHEN and CDR2 is SYDVKM. This chain's CDR3 is CASSLYKRGTDTQYF. The CDR3 DNA follows: TGTGCCAGCAGTTTGTATAAGAGGGGCACAGATACGCAGTATTTT.

This clonotype appeared a few times. This chain connects TRBV4-3 to TRBJ2-7; 10 bases line up with TRBD2. The CDR3 extends over 18 amino acids. Germline V gives CDR1 LGHNA, CDR2 YSLEER. Trimming removed 0 bases from V and 6 bases from J; junction bases left unmatched: 14. The CDR3 sequence: CASSQDIKGLAPDSEQYF. The CDR3 DNA sequence: TGCGCCAGCAGCCAAGATATAAAGGGACTAGCGCCGGACAGCGAGCAGTACTTC.

This chain links TRBV18 with TRBJ2-3, with D perhaps matching TRBD1 (6 bases). The CDR3 runs 16 residues. Germline V gene sequence: CDR1 KGHSH, CDR2 LQKENI. Trimming took 3 bases from V and 1 from J, leaving 14 bases between them. The CDR3 loop reads CASSPHRDIRTDTQYF. The CDR3 DNA sequence: TGTGCCAGCTCACCGCACCGGGACATTCGCACAGATACGCAGTATTTT. Drawing the rest from reference TRBV18 and TRBJ2-3, the complete variable domain is NAGVMQNPRHLVRRRGQEARLRCSPMKGHSHVYWYRQLPEEGLKFMVYLQKENIIDESGMPKERFSAEFPKEGPSILRIQQVVRGDSAAYFCASSPHRDIRTDTQYFGPGTRLTVL.

This clonotype was observed a handful of times. The chain has TRBV27 and TRBJ2-5; TRBD2 matches at 11 bases. The CDR3 runs 18 residues. Germline V CDR1 and CDR2: MNHEY, SMNVEV (reference sequence). Trimming took 4 bases from V and 1 from J; bases not matched to a gene: 11. The CDR3 loop reads CASSSRLAGPYFQETQYF. The CDR3 bases are TGTGCCAGCAGTTCCAGACTAGCGGGACCATATTTCCAAGAGACCCAGTACTTC.

CDR3 sequence: CSARVELRGHSLTDTQYF. For the CDR3, the DNA is TGCAGTGCTAGAGTAGAACTGAGGGGGCATTCCCTCACAGATACGCAGTATTTT. The V call is TRBV20-1, the J call TRBJ2-3, with 7 bases aligning to TRBD1. With V trimmed by 1 base and J by 2 bases, 15 bases remained unmatched. The CDR3 has 18 residues. Looked up from germline, CDR1 is DFQATT and CDR2 is SNEGSKA (reference sequence).

Only a few counts were recorded for this clonotype. This chain uses TRBV7-9 with TRBJ1-6; 9 nucleotides match TRBD1. J gave up 8 bases and V 4 bases, and 12 bases lay outside the gene matches. CDR3 length: 17 amino acids. Germline V gene data show CDR1 as SEHNR and CDR2 as FQNEAQ (reference sequence). In nucleotides, the CDR3 is TGTGCCAGCAGCTCGAGGGTGGACAGGGGCCTTCATTCACCCCTCCACTTT. Its translation is CASSSRVDRGLHSPLHF.

This clonotype has a handful of counts. This sequence joins TRBV5-1 and TRBJ2-7; 8 bases are a match to TRBD2. The CDR3 runs 15 residues. J lost 3 bases, V lost 4 bases, and 9 bases had no gene match. Germline lookup yields CDR1 SGHRS and CDR2 YFSETQ. The CDR3 reads CASSLAGPPFYEQYF. CDR3 DNA: TGCGCCAGCAGCCTAGCGGGCCCACCTTTCTACGAGCAGTACTTC.

This chain links TRBV5-5 with TRBJ2-7; 12 positions match TRBD2. Germline V gene lookup returns CDR1 SGHKS and CDR2 YYEKEE (reference sequence). There are 16 residues in the CDR3. With V trimmed by 6 bases and J by 2 bases, 9 bases remained unmatched. CDR3 sequence (DNA): TGTGCCAGCACCGGACTAGCGGGAATCGGCGCCTACGAGCAGTACTTC. Its protein is CASTGLAGIGAYEQYF.

As regards this clonotype: A read error may be the cause here, since a much bigger clone is one base away. The CDR3 does not close with the conserved phenylalanine or tryptophan, likely indicating a read error. J is TRBJ1-1 and V is TRBV6-1, with 8 positions matching TRBD1. Unmatched junction bases numbered 5, after V lost 8 bases and J lost 0 bases. The CDR3 consists of 14 residues. Germline CDR1 MNHNS, CDR2 SASEGT. The CDR3 DNA reads as TGTGCCAGCCGGTGGGACAGGATGAACACTGAAGCTTTCTGT. Its translation: CASRWDRMNTEAFC.

This clonotype was detected a few times. V and J are TRBV5-1 and TRBJ1-2, with 8 bases fitting TRBD1. Germline CDR1 is SGHRS and CDR2 is YFSETQ. V dropped 3 bases and J dropped 6; count of bases not matched to a gene: 4. The CDR3 contains 13 residues. The CDR3 loop is CASSSGQEHGYTF. DNA of the CDR3: TGCGCCAGCAGCTCGGGACAGGAGCATGGCTACACCTTC.